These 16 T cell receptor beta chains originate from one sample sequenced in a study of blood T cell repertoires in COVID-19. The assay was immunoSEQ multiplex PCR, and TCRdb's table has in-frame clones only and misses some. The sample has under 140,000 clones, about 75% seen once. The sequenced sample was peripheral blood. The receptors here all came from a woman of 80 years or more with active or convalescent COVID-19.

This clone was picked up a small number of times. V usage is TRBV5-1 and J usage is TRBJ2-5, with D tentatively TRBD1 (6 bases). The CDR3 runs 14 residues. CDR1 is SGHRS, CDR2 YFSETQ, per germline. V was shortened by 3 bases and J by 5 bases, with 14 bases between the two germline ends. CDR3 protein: CASSSGENGETQYF. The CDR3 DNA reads TGCGCCAGCAGCTCAGGGGAAAACGGGGAGACCCAGTACTTC. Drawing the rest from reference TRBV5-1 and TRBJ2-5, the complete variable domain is KAGVTQTPRYLIKTRGQQVTLSCSPISGHRSVSWYQQTPGQGLQFLFEYFSETQRNKGNFPGRFSGRQFSNSRSEMNVSTLELGDSALYLCASSSGENGETQYFGPGTRLLVL.

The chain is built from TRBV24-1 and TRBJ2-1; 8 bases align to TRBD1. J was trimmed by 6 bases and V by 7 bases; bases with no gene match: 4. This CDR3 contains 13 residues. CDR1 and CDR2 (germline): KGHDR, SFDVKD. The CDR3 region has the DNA TGTGCCACCAGCTACGGACAGGGCAATGAGCAGTTCTTC. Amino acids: CATSYGQGNEQFF.

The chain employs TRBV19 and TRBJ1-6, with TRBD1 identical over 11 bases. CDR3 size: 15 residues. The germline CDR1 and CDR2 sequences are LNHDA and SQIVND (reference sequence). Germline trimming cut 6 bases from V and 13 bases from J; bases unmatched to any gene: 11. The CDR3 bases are TGTGCCAGTAGCACGGGACAGGGGGTGATGTGGCCCCTCCACTTT. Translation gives CASSTGQGVMWPLHF.

CDR3 in amino acids: CASSLQALNTEAFF. The CDR3 nucleotides read TGCGCCAGCAGCTTGCAGGCGTTGAACACTGAAGCTTTCTTT. The rearrangement uses TRBV5-1 and TRBJ1-1, with D hard to call. Germline lookup yields CDR1 SGHRS and CDR2 YFSETQ. V lost 1 base to trimming and J lost 0 bases, with 7 bases between them. This CDR3 is built from 14 residues. The whole variable domain, remainder taken from reference TRBV5-1 and TRBJ1-1, is KAGVTQTPRYLIKTRGQQVTLSCSPISGHRSVSWYQQTPGQGLQFLFEYFSETQRNKGNFPGRFSGRQFSNSRSEMNVSTLELGDSALYLCASSLQALNTEAFFGQGTRLTVV.

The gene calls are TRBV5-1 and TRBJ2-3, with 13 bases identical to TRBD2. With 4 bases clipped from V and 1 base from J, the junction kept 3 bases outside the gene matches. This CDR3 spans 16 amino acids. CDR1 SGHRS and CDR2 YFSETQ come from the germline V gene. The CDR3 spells CASSTGLAGGTDTQYF. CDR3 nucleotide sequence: TGCGCCAGCAGCACCGGACTAGCGGGGGGCACAGATACGCAGTATTTT.

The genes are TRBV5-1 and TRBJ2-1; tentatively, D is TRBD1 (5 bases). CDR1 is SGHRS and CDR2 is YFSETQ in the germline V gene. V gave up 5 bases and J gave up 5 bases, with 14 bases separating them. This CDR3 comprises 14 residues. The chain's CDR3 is CASSSGQQDNEQFF. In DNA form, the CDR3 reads TGCGCCAGCAGTTCCGGACAACAGGACAATGAGCAGTTCTTC.

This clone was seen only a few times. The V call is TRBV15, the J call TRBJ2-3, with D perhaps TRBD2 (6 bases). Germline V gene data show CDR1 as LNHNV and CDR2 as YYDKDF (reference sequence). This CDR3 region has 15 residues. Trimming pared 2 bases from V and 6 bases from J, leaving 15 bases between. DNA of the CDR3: TGTGCCACCAGCAGAACTAGGGACTTTCGGGATACGCAGTATTTT. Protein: CATSRTRDFRDTQYF.

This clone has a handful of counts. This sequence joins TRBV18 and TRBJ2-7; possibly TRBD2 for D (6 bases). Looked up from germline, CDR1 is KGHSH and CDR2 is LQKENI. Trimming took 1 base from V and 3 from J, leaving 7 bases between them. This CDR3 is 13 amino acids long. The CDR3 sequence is CASSPQGGYEQYF. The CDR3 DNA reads TGTGCCAGCTCACCACAGGGAGGCTACGAGCAGTACTTC.

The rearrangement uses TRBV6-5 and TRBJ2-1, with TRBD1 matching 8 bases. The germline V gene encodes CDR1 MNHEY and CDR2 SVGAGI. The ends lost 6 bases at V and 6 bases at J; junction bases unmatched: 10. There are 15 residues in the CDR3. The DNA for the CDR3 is TGTGCCAGCAGCCTCGGGCAGGGGGCCACCAATGAGCAGTTCTTC. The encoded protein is CASSLGQGATNEQFF.

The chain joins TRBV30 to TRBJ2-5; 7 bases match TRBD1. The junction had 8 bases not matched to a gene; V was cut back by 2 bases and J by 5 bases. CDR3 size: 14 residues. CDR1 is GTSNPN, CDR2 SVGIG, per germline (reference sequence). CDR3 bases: TGTGCCTGGAGTAGGGGGCAGGGGATCGAGACCCAGTACTTC. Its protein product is CAWSRGQGIETQYF.

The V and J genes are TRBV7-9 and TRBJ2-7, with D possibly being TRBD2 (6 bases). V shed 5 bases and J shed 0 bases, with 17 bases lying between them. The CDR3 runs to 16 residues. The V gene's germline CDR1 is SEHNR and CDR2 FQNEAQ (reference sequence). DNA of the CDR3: TGTGCCAGCAGCCCGCCGGGACTCCTACCCTCCTACGAGCAGTACTTC. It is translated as CASSPPGLLPSYEQYF.

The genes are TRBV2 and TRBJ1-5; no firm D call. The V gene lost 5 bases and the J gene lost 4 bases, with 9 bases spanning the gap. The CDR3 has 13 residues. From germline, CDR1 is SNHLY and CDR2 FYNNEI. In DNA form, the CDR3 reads TGTGCCAGCAGTCCCCTCAGAAATCAGCCCCAGCATTTT. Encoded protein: CASSPLRNQPQHF.

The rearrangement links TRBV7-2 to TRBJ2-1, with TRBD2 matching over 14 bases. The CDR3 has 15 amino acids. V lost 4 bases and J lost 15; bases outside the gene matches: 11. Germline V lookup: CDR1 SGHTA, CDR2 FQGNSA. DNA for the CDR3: TGTGCCAGCAGCTCTTTGGGGACTAGCGGGAGATCGCCGTTCTTC. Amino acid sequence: CASSSLGTSGRSPFF.

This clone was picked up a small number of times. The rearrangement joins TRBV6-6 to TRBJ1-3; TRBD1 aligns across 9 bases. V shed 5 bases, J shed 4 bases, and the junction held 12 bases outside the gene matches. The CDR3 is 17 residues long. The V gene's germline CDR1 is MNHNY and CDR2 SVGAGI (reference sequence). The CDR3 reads CASSHGQGIMRGNTIYF. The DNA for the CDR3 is TGTGCCAGCAGTCACGGACAGGGGATTATGAGAGGAAACACCATATATTTT.

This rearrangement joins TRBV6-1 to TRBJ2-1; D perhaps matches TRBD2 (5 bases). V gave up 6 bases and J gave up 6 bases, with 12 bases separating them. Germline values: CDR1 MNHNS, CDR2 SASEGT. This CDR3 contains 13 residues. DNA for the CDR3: TGTGCCAGCAGACTACCGGGAAGCAATGAGCAGTTCTTC. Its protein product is CASRLPGSNEQFF.

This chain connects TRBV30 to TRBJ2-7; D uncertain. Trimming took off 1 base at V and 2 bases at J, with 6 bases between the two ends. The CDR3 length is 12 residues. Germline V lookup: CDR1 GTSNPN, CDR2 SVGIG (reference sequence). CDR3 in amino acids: CAWSDRPYEQYF. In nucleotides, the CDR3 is TGTGCCTGGAGTGACAGACCCTACGAGCAGTACTTC.